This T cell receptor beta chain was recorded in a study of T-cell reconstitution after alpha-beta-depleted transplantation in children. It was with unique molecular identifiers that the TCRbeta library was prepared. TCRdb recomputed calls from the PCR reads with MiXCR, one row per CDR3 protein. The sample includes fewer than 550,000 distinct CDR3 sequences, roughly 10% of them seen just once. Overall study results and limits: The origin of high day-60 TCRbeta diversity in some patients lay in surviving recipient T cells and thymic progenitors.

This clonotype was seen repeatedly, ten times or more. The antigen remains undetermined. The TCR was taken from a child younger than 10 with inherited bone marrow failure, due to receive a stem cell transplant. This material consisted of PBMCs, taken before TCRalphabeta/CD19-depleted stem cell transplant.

The CDR3 nucleotides are TGTGCCAGCAGTCCCGGGACTAGCGGGAGGTCCTACAATGAGCAGTTCTTC. Translated, it gives CASSPGTSGRSYNEQFF. The chain links TRBV12-3 or TRBV12-4 to TRBJ2-1, with TRBD2 matching over 15 bases. The V gene end was trimmed by 5 bases and the J gene end by 1 base; junction bases not matched to a gene: 3. The CDR3 runs to 17 residues.